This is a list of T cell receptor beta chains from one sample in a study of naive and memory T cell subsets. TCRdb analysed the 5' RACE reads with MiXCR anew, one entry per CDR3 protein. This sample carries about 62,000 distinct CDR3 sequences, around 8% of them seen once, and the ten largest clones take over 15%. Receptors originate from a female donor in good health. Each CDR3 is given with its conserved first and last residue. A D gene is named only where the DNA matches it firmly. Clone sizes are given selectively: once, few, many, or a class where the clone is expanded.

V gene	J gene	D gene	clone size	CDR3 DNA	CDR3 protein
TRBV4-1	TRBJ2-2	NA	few	TGCGCCAGCAGCCGGGGTGAGGGGGCGAACACCGGGGAGCTGTTTTTT	CASSRGEGANTGELFF
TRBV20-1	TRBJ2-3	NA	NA	TGCAGTGCTAGGTCACAAACCTTCGGGCGGGGAGCCAGCATCACAGATACGCAGTATTTT	CSARSQTFGRGASITDTQYF
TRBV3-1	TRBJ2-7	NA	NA	TGTGCCAGCAGCCAAGAATGGACGGAGGGCGCCTACGAGCAGTACTTC	CASSQEWTEGAYEQYF
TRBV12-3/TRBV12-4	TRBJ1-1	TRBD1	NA	TGTGCCAGCAGTTTCCTGGGACAGGGCTTGCCTTTCTTT	CASSFLGQGLPFF
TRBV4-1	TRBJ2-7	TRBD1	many	TGCGCCAGCAGCCAATACCGGGACAGGGACGAGCAGTACTTC	CASSQYRDRDEQYF
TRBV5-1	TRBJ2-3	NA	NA	TGCGCCAGCAGCCCTGGTGGGGCAGATACGCAGTATTTT	CASSPGGADTQYF
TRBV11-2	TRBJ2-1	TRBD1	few	TGTGCCAGCAGCCTAAGACAGGGGGCGTCCTACAATGAGCAGTTCTTC	CASSLRQGASYNEQFF
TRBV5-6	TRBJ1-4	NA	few	TGTGCCAGCAGCCCACAGGGAAGCGAAGGAGAAAAACTGTTTTTT	CASSPQGSEGEKLFF
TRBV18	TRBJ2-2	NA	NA	TGTGCCAGCTCACCAGACATCGGGACCGGGGAGCTGTTTTTT	CASSPDIGTGELFF
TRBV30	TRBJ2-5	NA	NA	TGTGCCTGGAGTGTAGTATCAGGGACCCAGTACTTC	CAWSVVSGTQYF
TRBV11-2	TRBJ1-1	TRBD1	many	TGTGCCAGCAGCCGAGACAGGGCGAGCACTGAAGCTTTCTTT	CASSRDRASTEAFF
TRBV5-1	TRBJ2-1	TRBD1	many	TGCGCCAGCAGCCCGGGGACAGGGGGTAACAATGAGCAGTTCTTC	CASSPGTGGNNEQFF
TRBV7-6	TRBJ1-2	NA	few	TGTGCCAGCAGCTTAGCGAGGGAGGGAAGCTATGGCTACACCTTC	CASSLAREGSYGYTF
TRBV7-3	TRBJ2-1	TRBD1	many	TGTGCCAGCAGCTCCCCCCGGGACAGCGCCTACAATGAGCAGTTCTTC	CASSSPRDSAYNEQFF
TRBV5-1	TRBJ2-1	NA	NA	TGCGCCAGCAGCTTTCGGGGCAGGGGCGACAATGAGCAGTTCTTC	CASSFRGRGDNEQFF
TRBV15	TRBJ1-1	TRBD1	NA	TGTGCCACCAGCAGAGGGGACAGGGGATTAGCTAGCACTGAAGCTTTCTTT	CATSRGDRGLASTEAFF
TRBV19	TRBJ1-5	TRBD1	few	TGTGCCACCAACCCACAGGGGTCGAACAATCAGCCCCAGCATTTT	CATNPQGSNNQPQHF
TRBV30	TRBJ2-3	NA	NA	TGTGCCTGGAGGGAGTTTTCAGATACGCAGTATTTT	CAWREFSDTQYF
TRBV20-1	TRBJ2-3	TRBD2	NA	TGCAGTGCTAGAGACGGGGCTAGCGGGAGCGCAGATACGCAGTATTTT	CSARDGASGSADTQYF
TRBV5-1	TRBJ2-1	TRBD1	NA	TGCGCCAGCAGCTTAGGACAGGGGGCAACGTGGGACAATGAGCAGTTCTTC	CASSLGQGATWDNEQFF
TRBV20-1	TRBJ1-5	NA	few	TGCAGTGCTCGAGGGGGGGCATTTACCTATAGCAATCAGCCCCAGCATTTT	CSARGGAFTYSNQPQHF
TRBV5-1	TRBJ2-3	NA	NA	TGCGCCAGCAGCTTTTCAGGGCGGCCAGATACGCAGTATTTT	CASSFSGRPDTQYF
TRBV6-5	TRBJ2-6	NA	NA	TGTGCCAGCAGTTACTCGAGCATAGGGGGAGGTGGGGCCAACGTCCTGACTTTC	CASSYSSIGGGGANVLTF
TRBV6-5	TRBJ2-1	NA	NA	TGTGCCAGCAGTCACGGGACTCCAGAGCAGTTCTTC	CASSHGTPEQFF
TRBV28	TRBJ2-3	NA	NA	TGTGCCAGCCACCCGGGTCATGCGGCAGATACGCAGTATTTT	CASHPGHAADTQYF
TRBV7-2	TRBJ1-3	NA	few	TGTGCCAGCAGCTCGGCCGCTTCTGGAAACACCATATATTTT	CASSSAASGNTIYF
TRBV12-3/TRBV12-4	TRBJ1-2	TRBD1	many	TGTGCCAGCAGTCTGGGGACAGACTATGGCTACACCTTC	CASSLGTDYGYTF
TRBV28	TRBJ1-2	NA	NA	TGTGCCAGCAGTGATCAGACGGGTGGCTACACCTTC	CASSDQTGGYTF
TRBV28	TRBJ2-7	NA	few	TGTGCCAGCAGTTTACCGGCTACTTACGAGCAGTACTTC	CASSLPATYEQYF
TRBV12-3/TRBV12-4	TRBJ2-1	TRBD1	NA	TGTGCCAGCAGTCCGGGGGACAGGGTTGTGATTTGGCAGTTCTTC	CASSPGDRVVIWQFF
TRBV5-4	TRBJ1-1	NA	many	TGTGCCAGCAGCTTGGCCGAAAGGTATGAAGCTTTCTTT	CASSLAERYEAFF
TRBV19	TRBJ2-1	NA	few	TGTGCCAGTAGTATTGACACTGAAGTATACAATGAGCAGTTCTTC	CASSIDTEVYNEQFF
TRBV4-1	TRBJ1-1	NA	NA	TGCGCCAGCAGTTATCGACAGGCCAAGGAAGCTTTCTTT	CASSYRQAKEAFF
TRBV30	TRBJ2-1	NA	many	TGTGCCTGGAGCCGATCCTTACGCAATGAGCAGTTCTTC	CAWSRSLRNEQFF
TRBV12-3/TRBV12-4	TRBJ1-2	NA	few	TGTGCCAGCAGTGAGGGGGGTGGCTATGGCTACACCTTC	CASSEGGGYGYTF
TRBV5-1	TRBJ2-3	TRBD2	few	TGCGCCAGCAGCTTGGGACTAGCGGGACTCATTAGCACAGATACGCAGTATTTT	CASSLGLAGLISTDTQYF
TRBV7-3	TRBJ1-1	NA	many	TGTGCCAGCAGCTCAGATGGCACTGAAGCTTTCTTT	CASSSDGTEAFF
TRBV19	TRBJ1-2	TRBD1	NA	TGTGCCAGTAGTAGACAGGGCGGCCCTAGTGATGGCTACACCTTC	CASSRQGGPSDGYTF
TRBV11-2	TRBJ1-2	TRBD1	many	TGTGCCAGCAGCGCGACAGGGGGATCCTATGGCTACACCTTC	CASSATGGSYGYTF
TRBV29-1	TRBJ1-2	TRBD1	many	TGCAGCGTTGAAGACAAGGACAGGGTCTATGGCTACACCTTC	CSVEDKDRVYGYTF
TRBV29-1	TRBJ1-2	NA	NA	TGCAGCGTTGAATTTGTGGGAGCTAACTATGGCTACACCTTC	CSVEFVGANYGYTF
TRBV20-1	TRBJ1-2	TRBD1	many	TGCAGTGCTAGAGATTGGGACAGGGGGTCTGGCTACACCTTC	CSARDWDRGSGYTF
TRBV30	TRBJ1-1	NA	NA	TGTGCCCACGCTTGGGGGCTGAGTGGTACTGAAGCTTTCTTT	CAHAWGLSGTEAFF
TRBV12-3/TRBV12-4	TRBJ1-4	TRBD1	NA	TGTGCCAGCAGTTTAAGACAGGGTGGTGAAGAAAAACTGTTTTTT	CASSLRQGGEEKLFF
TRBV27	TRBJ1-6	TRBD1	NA	TGTGCCAGCAGTTTCCTGGGACAGGGTTATTCACCCCTCCACTTT	CASSFLGQGYSPLHF
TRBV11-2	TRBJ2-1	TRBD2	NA	TGTGCCAGCAGCTCCCTAGCGGGAGGGCCGAGTGAGCAGTTCTTC	CASSSLAGGPSEQFF
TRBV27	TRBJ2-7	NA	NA	TGTGCCAGTGCCCAGTGGGCGTCCTACGAGCAGTACTTC	CASAQWASYEQYF